The clone carrying this T cell receptor beta chain turned up a few times. Its antigen is unknown. TCR beta cDNA libraries had unique molecular identifiers. Yield was 450,000 to 650,000 cDNA molecules from roughly 0.93 to 9.6 million T cells. From the PCR reads, TCRdb called clonotypes with MiXCR, one entry per CDR3 protein. Among approximately 730,000 distinct CDR3 sequences listed, roughly 30% were seen once. This sample stems from a study of post-analysis software for immune sequencing data. Study summary: Relapsing-remitting, secondary progressive and progressive-relapsing courses of multiple sclerosis were included.

Study-wide points: In multiple sclerosis, normalized Chao1 diversity was significantly below that of controls. The F measure placed samples prepared in the same batch into strongly shared clusters. Patients carried roughly five TRBV segments more frequently than controls did, and TRBV5-6, TRBV5-1 and TRBV20-1 were among them.

The V and J ends lost 6 bases and 1 base respectively, with 18 bases between them. The CDR3 totals 16 residues. Germline lookup yields CDR1 SEHNR and CDR2 FQNEAQ (reference sequence). The sample taken for sequencing was blood. The genes are TRBV7-9 and TRBJ1-1; TRBD1 is a possible D gene (5 bases). This TCR was recovered from a girl aged 5 to 17 with multiple sclerosis. CDR3 protein: CASRPPTARANTEAFF. In DNA, the CDR3 is TGTGCCAGCAGACCACCGACAGCCCGGGCGAACACTGAAGCTTTCTTT.